These 23 T cell receptor beta chains originate from one sample sequenced in a study of low-dose radiotherapy and immunotherapy resistance in tumors (dated by TCRdb to 2021 to 2024). Sequencing used an Illumina HiSeq 2500. First-strand cDNA was synthesized using Superscript III and a set of TRAV- and TRBV-specific primers, so that both TCRalpha and TCRbeta chains were covered. TCRs were amplified with Phusion for roughly 20 PCR cycles using a constant-region primer together with the adapter attached to the V primers. Through fastp at Q25 and MiXCR, TCRdb rebuilt clones from the public reads, retaining in-frame beta chains. Every entry covers one CDR3 protein and lists the most common genes and DNA from its rows. A total of more than 90,000 distinct CDR3 sequences appear in this sample, around 21% of them only once. The top ten clones comprise roughly 4.3% of the sample. Reading the label with the study, this specimen's time point is: after trial treatment. This specimen's treatment or condition label, interpreted: LDRT plus nivolumab, ipilimumab, low-dose cyclophosphamide and aspirin (RACIN trial).

The input for sequencing was PBMCs, taken after low-dose radiotherapy plus immunotherapy. The receptors derive from a male donor with prostate cancer.

This clonotype was recorded many times. This chain joins TRBV7-8 and TRBJ2-7; 14 nucleotides align to TRBD2. V lost 5 bases, J lost 7 bases, and 7 bases stayed unmatched. From germline, CDR1 is SGHVS and CDR2 FQNEAQ. The CDR3 covers 15 residues. Here the CDR3 DNA reads TGTGCCAGCAGCGGGACTAGCGGGGGCCCTGGGGAGCAGTACTTC. This gives the protein CASSGTSGGPGEQYF.

This chain joins TRBV20-1 and TRBJ2-3, with 10 bases that match TRBD1. The V segment lost 5 bases and the J segment 1 base; nucleotides outside the gene matches: 9. The germline gives CDR1 DFQATT, CDR2 SNEGSKA (reference sequence). CDR3 length: 16 amino acids. CDR3 residues: CSASQTGTGGTDTQYF. The CDR3 nucleotides are TGCAGTGCTTCTCAAACCGGGACAGGGGGCACAGATACGCAGTATTTT.

Comment on this clonotype: This likely stems from a read error, as it lies one base from a far larger clone. This rearrangement joins TRBV5-1 to TRBJ2-1, with 7 bases fitting TRBD1. The CDR3 runs 16 residues. V was pared by 3 bases and J by 10 bases, with 16 bases of the junction left unmatched. Germline-derived CDR1 and CDR2 are SGHRS and YFSETQ. CDR3 bases: TGCGCCAGCAGCTCCGGACCCAGGGGGAGCTCCTACGAGCAGTTCTTC. It codes for CASSSGPRGSSYEQFF.

To note about this clonotype: The junction differs from germline at one of its ends, possibly a read error. This sequence joins TRBV5-1 and TRBJ2-1, with 7 bases lining up with TRBD1. This CDR3 spans 16 amino acids. The germline CDR1 and CDR2 sequences are SGHRS and YFSETQ. The CDR3 is CASTLLRGIRNNEEFF. DNA for the CDR3: TGCGCCAGCACCTTGCTCAGGGGGATTAGGAACAATGAGGAGTTCTTC.

Ten or more counts support this clonotype. The genes are TRBV6-2 or TRBV6-3 and TRBJ1-1; D is perhaps TRBD1 (5 bases). The CDR3 runs 15 residues. CDR1 is MNHEY and CDR2 is SVGEGT in the germline V gene. V lost 0 bases and J lost 0, with 8 bases in between. DNA for the CDR3: TGTGCCAGCAGTTACTCGGACACCATGAACACTGAAGCTTTCTTT. This translates into CASSYSDTMNTEAFF.

This clonotype was counted ten times or more. The rearrangement links TRBV5-1 to TRBJ1-4, with 8 bases aligning to TRBD1. CDR3 length equals 14 residues. Germline V gene sequence: CDR1 SGHRS, CDR2 YFSETQ. Germline trimming cut 4 bases from V and 7 bases from J; bases unmatched to any gene: 6. CDR3 sequence: CASSEQGGGEKLFF. The CDR3 DNA follows: TGCGCCAGCAGCGAACAGGGGGGCGGTGAAAAACTGTTTTTT. The variable domain in full, completed from reference TRBV5-1 and TRBJ1-4, reads KAGVTQTPRYLIKTRGQQVTLSCSPISGHRSVSWYQQTPGQGLQFLFEYFSETQRNKGNFPGRFSGRQFSNSRSEMNVSTLELGDSALYLCASSEQGGGEKLFFGSGTQLSVL.

This chain joins TRBV12-3 or TRBV12-4 and TRBJ2-7; possibly TRBD2 for D (8 bases). This CDR3 region has 14 residues. With 5 bases removed from V and 6 bases from J, the gap between germline ends came to 17 bases. This CDR3 is CASSTRGGQPEQYF. CDR3 DNA: TGTGCCAGCAGTACCCGGGGGGGACAGCCCGAGCAGTACTTC.

This clonotype was counted many times. This sequence joins TRBV6-6 and TRBJ2-3; perhaps TRBD2 as D (7 bases). V was shortened by 5 bases and J by 0 bases, with 12 bases between the two germline ends. The V gene's germline CDR1 is MNHNY and CDR2 SVGAGI (reference sequence). The CDR3 spans 15 residues. Here the CDR3 reads CASSKGGVSTDTQYF. CDR3 bases: TGTGCCAGCAGTAAAGGGGGGGTGAGCACAGATACGCAGTATTTT.

Regarding this clonotype: A far more abundant clone sits one base away, making this likely a read error. The chain links TRBV6-4 to TRBJ2-7, with TRBD2 matching 11 bases. Trimming cost V 6 bases and J 7 bases; bases outside gene matches: 14. The CDR3 sequence is 16 residues long. CDR1 and CDR2 (germline): MRHNA, SNTAGT. CDR3 DNA: TGTGCCAGCAGCGCAACCGGGACTAGCGGATACAATGAGCAGTACTTC. Its protein product is CASSATGTSGYNEQYF.

A note on this clonotype: The junction departs from the called germline gene at one end, perhaps through a read error. The chain is built from TRBV7-2 and TRBJ2-3, with D tentatively TRBD2 (5 bases). CDR1 and CDR2 (germline): SGHTA, FQGNSA. The CDR3 contains 11 residues. The CDR3 region has the DNA TGTGTCAGCCGCCGCGGGGATACGCAGTATTTT. This sequence encodes CVSRRGDTQYF. Filled out from reference TRBV7-2 and TRBJ2-3, the complete variable domain reads GAGVSQSPSNKVTEKGKDVELRCDPISGHTALYWYRQSLGQGLEFLIYFQGNSAPDKSGLPSDRFSAERTGGSVSTLTIQRTQQEDSAVYLCVSRRGDTQYFGPGTRLTVL.

At least ten counts were recorded for this clonotype. V is TRBV3-1 and J is TRBJ1-6; D perhaps matches TRBD1 (6 bases). This CDR3 region has 15 residues. V lost 4 bases to trimming and J lost 8 bases, with 15 bases between them. Germline-derived CDR1 and CDR2 are LGHDT and YNNKEL (reference sequence). The CDR3 reads CASSPGPGGHSPLHF. CDR3 sequence (DNA): TGTGCCAGCAGCCCGGGACCTGGGGGCCATTCACCCCTCCACTTT.

This clonotype came up many times. The rearrangement uses TRBV4-1 and TRBJ2-2; no definite D call. The V end was cut by 5 bases, the J end by 0 bases, with 10 bases between. Germline V gene sequence: CDR1 MGHRA, CDR2 YSYEKL. The CDR3 extends over 15 amino acids. In DNA, the CDR3 is TGCGCCAGCAGCGAGTGGGTTCCGAACACCGGGGAGCTGTTTTTT. Protein product: CASSEWVPNTGELFF.

This clonotype was observed many times. The V call is TRBV12-3 or TRBV12-4, the J call TRBJ2-1, with D perhaps matching TRBD2 (7 bases). Trimming took off 5 bases at V and 2 bases at J, with 16 bases between the two ends. This CDR3 region has 16 residues. CDR3 sequence reads: CASSRRGAYPYNEQFF. Written as DNA, the CDR3 is TGTGCCAGCAGTCGTCGGGGGGCCTACCCCTACAATGAGCAGTTCTTC.

The chain joins TRBV6-1 to TRBJ1-5, with TRBD1 as a possible D gene (6 bases). This CDR3 has 15 residues. Germline CDR1 reads MNHNS; CDR2 reads SASEGT. V lost 3 bases, J lost 5 bases, and 14 bases lay in between. CDR3 in DNA: TGTGCCAGCAGTGACCCGGACAGATCCCATCAGCCCCAGCATTTT. It yields the protein CASSDPDRSHQPQHF.

J is TRBJ2-7 and V is TRBV6-6, with TRBD2 as a possible D gene (6 bases). This CDR3 spans 13 amino acids. CDR1 is MNHNY, CDR2 SVGAGI, per germline (reference sequence). Trimming removed 10 bases at V and 3 bases at J, with 16 bases between. CDR3 in DNA: TGTGCCACCCTTCCGGGACTTAACTACGAGCAGTACTTC. Its protein product is CATLPGLNYEQYF.

This clonotype was observed at least ten times. V usage is TRBV27 and J usage is TRBJ2-3; no clear D gene. The V end lost 3 bases, the J end lost 4 bases, and 5 bases lay between the germline ends. The CDR3 spans 12 residues. Germline V gene lookup returns CDR1 MNHEY and CDR2 SMNVEV (reference sequence). DNA for the CDR3: TGTGCCAGCAGTTTCACCCCAGATACGCAGTATTTT. Amino acid sequence: CASSFTPDTQYF.

In regard to this clonotype: A far larger clone is off by one base, so a read error is likely. CDR3 protein: CASSQVYSGGAYNEQYF. CDR3 nucleotides: TGTGCCAGCAGCCAAGTTTATAGCGGGGGGGCGTACAATGAGCAGTACTTC. The rearrangement links TRBV4-2 to TRBJ2-7, with 11 bases lining up with TRBD2. Germline CDR1 is LGHNA and CDR2 is YNFKEQ. CDR3 length: 17 amino acids. V dropped 1 base and J dropped 7; count of bases not matched to a gene: 12.

This sequence joins TRBV5-1 and TRBJ1-2, with no clear D. In germline, CDR1 is SGHRS, CDR2 YFSETQ. Trimming pared 0 bases from V and 0 bases from J, leaving 12 bases between. There are 16 residues in the CDR3. The DNA for the CDR3 is TGCGCCAGCAGCTTGGCCGAGGACGGGGCTAACTATGGCTACACCTTC. Its translation is CASSLAEDGANYGYTF.

Only a few counts were recorded for this clonotype. This chain connects TRBV7-2 to TRBJ1-6, with D maybe TRBD1 (6 bases). CDR3 size: 16 residues. Trimming took 5 bases from V and 4 from J, leaving 15 bases between them. From germline, CDR1 is SGHTA and CDR2 FQGNSA. The CDR3 here is CASSLTGGRYNSPLHF. DNA of the CDR3: TGTGCCAGCAGCCTGACGGGGGGCAGGTATAATTCACCCCTCCACTTT. The variable domain in full, completed from reference TRBV7-2 and TRBJ1-6, reads GAGVSQSPSNKVTEKGKDVELRCDPISGHTALYWYRQSLGQGLEFLIYFQGNSAPDKSGLPSDRFSAERTGGSVSTLTIQRTQQEDSAVYLCASSLTGGRYNSPLHFGNGTRLTVT.

This clonotype was seen repeatedly, ten times or more. The chain couples TRBV12-3 or TRBV12-4 to TRBJ2-2; no reliable D call. The V end lost 5 bases, the J end lost 6 bases, and 16 bases lay between the germline ends. This CDR3 has 15 residues. In nucleotides, the CDR3 is TGTGCCAGCAGTCAGGTCCCAATATCCCCCGGGGAGCTGTTTTTT. This sequence encodes CASSQVPISPGELFF.

In its sample, this clonotype ranks as medium-sized. The V and J genes are TRBV10-3 and TRBJ2-4; 8 nucleotides match TRBD2. Unmatched junction bases numbered 0, after V lost 2 bases and J lost 3 bases. Germline V gives CDR1 ENHRY, CDR2 SYGVKD. The CDR3 extends over 14 amino acids. CDR3 DNA: TGTGCCATCAGTGAGGGGACTAGCAAAAACATTCAGTACTTC. Its protein is CAISEGTSKNIQYF.

This clonotype was found many times. The chain has TRBV4-2 and TRBJ2-3; the D gene could be TRBD1 or TRBD2 (6 bases each). V lost 1 base to trimming and J lost 4 bases, with 15 bases between them. CDR3 size: 16 residues. Germline loops: CDR1 LGHNA, CDR2 YNFKEQ. The DNA for the CDR3 is TGTGCCAGCAGCCAAGGGCCGGGGGCAGGGGCAGATACGCAGTATTTT. Translating it yields CASSQGPGAGADTQYF.

This clonotype was seen repeatedly, ten times or more. This chain uses TRBV20-1 with TRBJ1-5; possible D gene TRBD1, 6 bases. This CDR3 is 17 amino acids long. V was pared by 6 bases and J by 0 bases, with 21 bases between. Germline loops: CDR1 DFQATT, CDR2 SNEGSKA (reference sequence). CDR3 coding DNA: TGCAGTGCCCAGGATGGGGGCTCCCCGTATAGCAATCAGCCCCAGCATTTT. Its protein is CSAQDGGSPYSNQPQHF.